One sample yielded the 31 T cell receptor beta chains listed below, sequenced in a study of shared clonotypes between healthy human individuals. Profiling relied on immunoSEQ multiplex PCR, and the TCRdb table lists in-frame clones only, not all of them. The table includes over a million clones, 75% to 85% detected once. The sequenced sample consisted of memory CD4+ T cells from PBMCs. As for subset: CD45RA-negative fraction. The receptor source for this set is a man in his late teens or twenties in good health. Some clones in this sample may be carry-over from other donors' samples.

This rearrangement joins TRBV27 to TRBJ1-4; the D gene is possibly TRBD1 (6 bases). Trimming cost V 6 bases and J 8 bases, with 13 bases left between them. The germline gives CDR1 MNHEY, CDR2 SMNVEV (reference sequence). This CDR3 region has 13 residues. The CDR3 coding sequence is TGTGCCAGCAGCCGACAGGAGGGGGAAAAACTGTTTTTT. As protein: CASSRQEGEKLFF. Variable domain in full (rest from reference TRBV27 and TRBJ1-4): EAQVTQNPRYLITVTGKKLTVTCSQNMNHEYMSWYRQDPGLGLRQIYYSMNVEVTDKGDVPEGYKVSRKEKRNFPLILESPSPNQTSLYFCASSRQEGEKLFFGSGTQLSVL.

The chain couples TRBV5-1 to TRBJ2-1; weak D call: TRBD2 (6 bases). Germline loops: CDR1 SGHRS, CDR2 YFSETQ. CDR3 length: 14 amino acids. The ends were cut back, 0 bases at V and 8 bases at J, with 12 bases in the middle. The CDR3 loop is CASSLAGANDEQFF. For the CDR3, the DNA is TGCGCCAGCAGCTTGGCGGGAGCTAACGATGAGCAGTTCTTC. Combining the CDR3 with reference TRBV5-1 and TRBJ2-1 gives the whole variable domain KAGVTQTPRYLIKTRGQQVTLSCSPISGHRSVSWYQQTPGQGLQFLFEYFSETQRNKGNFPGRFSGRQFSNSRSEMNVSTLELGDSALYLCASSLAGANDEQFFGPGTRLTVL.

The V call is TRBV6-5, the J call TRBJ2-7; TRBD2 matches 8 bases. Unmatched junction bases numbered 12, after V lost 4 bases and J lost 7 bases. The CDR3 runs to 15 residues. Germline V gives CDR1 MNHEY, CDR2 SVGAGI. The CDR3 sequence: CASSSPERGSLEQYF. In nucleotides, the CDR3 is TGTGCCAGCAGTTCTCCGGAGCGGGGGTCCTTGGAGCAGTACTTC.

This clone has a handful of counts. The junction does not match germline at one end; this may be a read error. V gene TRBV5-8 combines with J gene TRBJ1-2; D is unresolved. Germline CDR1 and CDR2: SGHTS and YDEGEE. This CDR3 contains 11 residues. The chain's CDR3 is CASSFRGNPLF. The CDR3 DNA reads TGTGCCAGCAGCTTTCGCGGTAATCCTCTCTTC.

V and J are TRBV5-1 and TRBJ1-5, with D perhaps TRBD1 (6 bases). Per the germline V gene, CDR1 is SGHRS and CDR2 is YFSETQ. The CDR3 spans 14 residues. V gave up 4 bases and J gave up 10 bases, with 18 bases separating them. Here the CDR3 reads CASSVTGNDIPQHF. CDR3 bases: TGCGCCAGCAGCGTAACAGGGAATGACATTCCCCAGCATTTT. Full variable domain (remainder filled in from reference TRBV5-1 and TRBJ1-5): KAGVTQTPRYLIKTRGQQVTLSCSPISGHRSVSWYQQTPGQGLQFLFEYFSETQRNKGNFPGRFSGRQFSNSRSEMNVSTLELGDSALYLCASSVTGNDIPQHFGDGTRLSIL.

The chain joins TRBV21-1 to TRBJ2-6; TRBD1 reflects the table's D call only, with no check against the DNA. TRBV21-1 is listed as a pseudogene. This CDR3 spans 20 amino acids. CDR3 nucleotide sequence: TGTGCCAGCAGCAAATTAGAGGACAGGGGGAAGAGCTCTGGGGCCAACGTCCTGACTTTC. As protein: CASSKLEDRGKSSGANVLTF.

The chain couples TRBV6-6 to TRBJ2-1; 9 bases fit TRBD2. Germline V gives CDR1 MNHNY, CDR2 SVGAGI (reference sequence). This CDR3 has 13 amino acids. J was trimmed by 5 bases and V by 6 bases; bases with no gene match: 2. The CDR3 is CASRTSGNNEQFF. The CDR3 DNA is TGTGCCAGCAGGACTAGCGGAAACAATGAGCAGTTCTTC.

The V gene is TRBV28, the J gene TRBJ1-1; D gene unclear. This CDR3 is built from 16 residues. Germline V gene data show CDR1 as MDHEN and CDR2 as SYDVKM. Between the trimmed V and J ends, which lost 3 bases and 2 bases, there was a span of 16 bases. CDR3 DNA: TGTGCCAGCAGTTTTTCCCCCGGCAGGTCAAACACTGAAGCTTTCTTT. Translated: CASSFSPGRSNTEAFF.

This clone showed up just once. The chain uses TRBV7-9 and TRBJ2-2; the D gene is possibly TRBD1 (6 bases). The CDR3 contains 16 residues. Trimming took off 4 bases at V and 4 bases at J, with 16 bases between the two ends. Germline V gene sequence: CDR1 SEHNR, CDR2 FQNEAQ (reference sequence). Here the CDR3 reads CASSSYRVGTTGELFF. For the CDR3, the DNA is TGTGCCAGCAGCTCTTACAGGGTGGGGACCACCGGGGAGCTGTTTTTT.

The chain employs TRBV18 and TRBJ2-7, with D perhaps TRBD1 (6 bases). V lost 3 bases to trimming and J lost 2 bases, with 14 bases between them. CDR3 size: 15 residues. Germline CDR1 and CDR2: KGHSH and LQKENI. The CDR3 coding sequence is TGTGCCAGCTCACCCGGGGCCAAGGGGGCCTACGAGCAGTACTTC. Translating gives CASSPGAKGAYEQYF.

The chain joins TRBV9 to TRBJ2-3; TRBD2 is a possible D gene (5 bases). This CDR3 has 16 amino acids. The ends were cut back, 5 bases at V and 3 bases at J, with 19 bases in the middle. Germline V gives CDR1 SGDLS, CDR2 YYNGEE. The CDR3 protein is CASSAGGRLGTDTQYF. The CDR3 DNA is TGTGCCAGCAGTGCGGGTGGGAGATTGGGAACAGATACGCAGTATTTT.

The V gene is TRBV19, the J gene TRBJ1-2; a possible D gene is TRBD1 (5 bases). V lost 1 base, J lost 6 bases, and 12 bases lay in between. Germline V lookup: CDR1 LNHDA, CDR2 SQIVND (reference sequence). CDR3 length equals 14 residues. The chain's CDR3 is CASSIVRDPHGYTF. The CDR3 DNA is TGTGCCAGTAGTATAGTCAGGGACCCGCATGGCTACACCTTC.

The V call is TRBV5-1, the J call TRBJ2-1; 9 nucleotides align to TRBD2. CDR1 is SGHRS, CDR2 YFSETQ, per germline. Losses at the gene ends were 5 bases for V and 3 bases for J; bases not matched to a gene: 6. This CDR3 region has 15 residues. CDR3 region: CASRYSGSVYNEQFF. In DNA form, the CDR3 reads TGCGCCAGCAGATATAGCGGGAGTGTCTACAATGAGCAGTTCTTC.

The V call is TRBV5-1, the J call TRBJ2-5, with D tentatively TRBD1 or TRBD2 (5 bases each). The germline V and J ends were trimmed by 0 bases and 5 bases, with 17 bases remaining between them. The germline V gene encodes CDR1 SGHRS and CDR2 YFSETQ. The CDR3 covers 16 residues. The CDR3 protein is CASSLGGKGSAETQYF. The CDR3 coding sequence is TGCGCCAGCAGCTTGGGAGGGAAGGGGTCTGCGGAGACCCAGTACTTC. Supplemented by reference TRBV5-1 and TRBJ2-5, the full variable domain reads KAGVTQTPRYLIKTRGQQVTLSCSPISGHRSVSWYQQTPGQGLQFLFEYFSETQRNKGNFPGRFSGRQFSNSRSEMNVSTLELGDSALYLCASSLGGKGSAETQYFGPGTRLLVL.

Concerning this clone itself: One base separates it from a far larger clone, so it is likely a read error. Other DNA sequences within the sample encode an identical CDR3. This CDR3 is CASRWGLPPKQTPGANVLTF. In DNA form, the CDR3 reads TGTGCCAGCAGATGGGGGTTGCCACCTAAACAGACTCCTGGGGCCAACGTCCTGACCTTC. The V and J genes are TRBV6-4 and TRBJ2-6; D may be TRBD1 or TRBD2 (5 bases each). Germline CDR1 MRHNA, CDR2 SNTAGT. The CDR3 consists of 20 residues.

This chain joins TRBV5-1 and TRBJ2-7; TRBD2 matches at 12 bases. The germline CDR1 and CDR2 sequences are SGHRS and YFSETQ. V lost 5 bases to trimming and J lost 7 bases; unmatched junction nucleotides: 7. This CDR3 is built from 14 residues. This chain's CDR3 is CASSRLAGAGEQYF. The CDR3, as DNA: TGCGCCAGCAGTCGACTAGCGGGAGCGGGGGAGCAGTACTTC.

The gene calls are TRBV27 and TRBJ1-1, with no clear D. V was trimmed by 5 bases and J by 5 bases, leaving 21 bases between them. CDR3 length equals 16 residues. Germline CDR1 is MNHEY and CDR2 is SMNVEV (reference sequence). The CDR3, as DNA: TGTGCCAGCAGTACCTCCCCTGGCGGGGTGAGGACTGAAGCTTTCTTT. It codes for CASSTSPGGVRTEAFF.

This chain links TRBV6-5 with TRBJ1-4; TRBD1 is a possible D gene (6 bases). The CDR3 is made up of 16 amino acids. Germline-derived CDR1 and CDR2 are MNHEY and SVGAGI. With 4 bases removed from V and 0 bases from J, the gap between germline ends came to 12 bases. The CDR3 spells CASSLFQGTTNEKLFF. The DNA for the CDR3 is TGTGCCAGCAGTTTATTTCAGGGGACAACTAATGAAAAACTGTTTTTT.

About this clone: A much larger clonotype is one base distant, so this may be a read error. The chain joins TRBV7-8 to TRBJ1-1; D gene ambiguous. The CDR3 length is 13 residues. The V end lost 1 base, the J end lost 3 bases, and 6 bases lay between the germline ends. In germline, CDR1 is SGHVS, CDR2 FQNEAQ. The CDR3 DNA reads TGTGCCAGCAGCTTAGAGTTGGACACTGAAGCTTTCTTT. Translated: CASSLELDTEAFF.

The rearrangement uses TRBV10-3 and TRBJ2-7; D is ambiguous. Germline assignment: CDR1 ENHRY and CDR2 SYGVKD. This CDR3 has 12 amino acids. V was cut by 7 bases and J by 2 bases, with 9 bases left in between. CDR3 DNA sequence: TGTGCCATCAAGTCCCGAACCTACGAGCAGTACTTC. Translation: CAIKSRTYEQYF.

V usage is TRBV11-3 and J usage is TRBJ2-2, with D maybe TRBD2 (6 bases). Germline assignment: CDR1 SGHNT and CDR2 YENEEA. The V end lost 5 bases, the J end lost 5 bases, and 15 bases lay between the germline ends. This CDR3 is 15 amino acids long. CDR3 nucleotide sequence: TGTGCCAGCAGCCCAGGCGGAGGGCAAACCGGGGAGCTGTTTTTT. This gives the protein CASSPGGGQTGELFF. Full variable domain (missing parts from reference TRBV11-3 and TRBJ2-2): EAGVVQSPRYKIIEKKQPVAFWCNPISGHNTLYWYLQNLGQGPELLIRYENEEAVDDSQLPKDRFSAERLKGVDSTLKIQPAELGDSAVYLCASSPGGGQTGELFFGEGSRLTVL.

This clone has more than one count but fewer than ten. The rearrangement links TRBV19 to TRBJ1-2; no clear D. Germline V lookup: CDR1 LNHDA, CDR2 SQIVND (reference sequence). The CDR3 is 13 residues long. V lost 3 bases and J 3 bases, leaving 8 bases between the germline ends. The CDR3 sequence: CASSMEAYYGYTF. CDR3 DNA: TGTGCCAGTAGTATGGAGGCGTACTATGGCTACACCTTC.

V gene TRBV9 combines with J gene TRBJ1-6; D possibly corresponds to TRBD1 (5 bases). The germline V gene encodes CDR1 SGDLS and CDR2 YYNGEE. Trimming took 3 bases from V and 8 from J, leaving 12 bases between them. The CDR3 is 14 amino acids. CDR3 bases: TGTGCCAGCAGCGACCTTGCCAGGGATTCACCCCTCCACTTT. Amino acid sequence: CASSDLARDSPLHF. Complete variable domain (other parts from reference TRBV9 and TRBJ1-6): DSGVTQTPKHLITATGQRVTLRCSPRSGDLSVYWYQQSLDQGLQFLIQYYNGEERAKGNILERFSAQQFPDLHSELNLSSLELGDSALYFCASSDLARDSPLHFGNGTRLTVT.

The chain links TRBV12-5 to TRBJ2-7; D gene uncertain. Trimming removed 6 bases from V and 3 bases from J, with 9 bases in between. The V gene's germline CDR1 is LGHNT and CDR2 FRNRAP. The CDR3 loop spans 12 amino acids. The CDR3 loop reads CASGNLGYEQYF. The CDR3, as DNA: TGTGCTAGTGGAAACCTAGGCTACGAGCAGTACTTC.

In its sample, this clone was seen a few times. The V and J genes are TRBV4-1 and TRBJ2-1; TRBD2 aligns across 13 bases. The trim removed 4 bases at V and 6 bases at J, leaving 15 bases unmatched. This CDR3 has 19 amino acids. CDR1 is MGHRA and CDR2 is YSYEKL in the germline V gene. This chain's CDR3 is CASSPLGLAGTPWGNEQFF. The CDR3 region has the DNA TGCGCCAGCAGCCCTTTGGGACTAGCGGGAACTCCTTGGGGCAATGAGCAGTTCTTC.

The genes are TRBV30 and TRBJ2-3; D gene uncertain. The CDR3 covers 12 residues. Germline CDR1 GTSNPN, CDR2 SVGIG (reference sequence). V gave up 3 bases and J gave up 4 bases, with 8 bases separating them. The CDR3 sequence: CAWRWRSDTQYF. DNA for the CDR3: TGTGCCTGGAGATGGCGCTCAGATACGCAGTATTTT. The whole variable domain, remainder taken from reference TRBV30 and TRBJ2-3, is SQTIHQWPATLVQPVGSPLSLECTVEGTSNPNLYWYRQAAGRGLQLLFYSVGIGQISSEVPQNLSASRPQDRQFILSSKKLLLSDSGFYLCAWRWRSDTQYFGPGTRLTVL.

This sequence joins TRBV25-1 and TRBJ2-5; D uncertain. The V gene lost 4 bases and the J gene lost 5 bases, with 5 bases spanning the gap. Germline V CDR1 and CDR2: MGHDK, SYGVNS. The CDR3 covers 11 residues. The CDR3 DNA reads TGTGCCAGCAGTGGGTTCGAGACCCAGTACTTC. Residues: CASSGFETQYF.

The V call is TRBV18, the J call TRBJ1-3; 11 bases agree with TRBD1. The V gene end was trimmed by 2 bases and the J gene end by 4 bases; junction bases not matched to a gene: 1. Germline CDR1 KGHSH, CDR2 LQKENI. The CDR3 length is 15 residues. CDR3 amino acids: CASSPGTGGGNTIYF. Here the CDR3 DNA reads TGTGCCAGCTCACCAGGGACAGGGGGAGGAAACACCATATATTTT. The whole variable domain, remainder taken from reference TRBV18 and TRBJ1-3, is NAGVMQNPRHLVRRRGQEARLRCSPMKGHSHVYWYRQLPEEGLKFMVYLQKENIIDESGMPKERFSAEFPKEGPSILRIQQVVRGDSAAYFCASSPGTGGGNTIYFGEGSWLTVV.

This clone showed up just a few times. The chain employs TRBV18 and TRBJ1-2; D gene unclear. Germline values: CDR1 KGHSH, CDR2 LQKENI. Trimming removed 2 bases from V and 1 base from J, with 5 bases in between. This CDR3 spans 13 amino acids. This chain's CDR3 is CASSPGSNYGYTF. As DNA, the CDR3 is TGTGCCAGCTCACCAGGCAGTAACTATGGCTACACCTTC.

The chain has TRBV9 and TRBJ2-5, with 8 bases matching TRBD1. This CDR3 contains 15 residues. CDR1 is SGDLS and CDR2 is YYNGEE in the germline V gene. J lost 5 bases, V lost 10 bases, and 16 bases had no gene match. CDR3: CAAAAGPGGRETQYF. The CDR3 coding sequence is TGTGCCGCAGCGGCTGGGCCAGGGGGCAGGGAGACCCAGTACTTC.

The rearrangement uses TRBV2 and TRBJ1-6; the D gene is possibly TRBD1 (5 bases). Trimming pared 5 bases from V and 6 bases from J, leaving 8 bases between. Germline V gene data show CDR1 as SNHLY and CDR2 as FYNNEI. The CDR3 is 13 amino acids. CDR3 sequence: CASSRQGNSPLHF. The CDR3, as DNA: TGTGCCAGCAGTCGTCAGGGTAATTCACCCCTCCACTTT.